These T cell receptor beta chains were read from a single sample in a study of blood T cell repertoires in COVID-19. Using immunoSEQ multiplex PCR, the repertoire was profiled, and TCRdb retains in-frame clones only, with some absent. The sample has about 270,000 clones; roughly 84% are singletons. Sample: peripheral blood. These TCRs come from a woman aged 18-29 years with acute or convalescent COVID-19. The CDR3 runs from the conserved cysteine through the conserved F or W. The D gene is left open where the match is weak. Clone size is given for some rows only: seen once, a few or many times, or a class if the clone is expanded.

.	TRBV28	.	TRBJ1-2	12	TGTGCCAGCAAACTTCCGGGGAACGGCTACACCTTC	CASKLPGNGYTF
.	TRBV18	.	TRBJ1-1	12	TGTGCCAGCTCATCCACACGCACCGAAGCTTTCTTT	CASSSTRTEAFF
TRBD1	TRBV18	.	TRBJ2-5	12	TGTGCCAGCTCAATACCGCAGGGGGCCCAGTACTTC	CASSIPQGAQYF
.	TRBV27	.	TRBJ1-2	14	TGTGCCAGCAGTAAGGGGGTTTGGGTTGATGGCTACACCTTC	CASSKGVWVDGYTF
TRBD1	TRBV30	.	TRBJ1-2	12	TGTGCCTGGGGACAGGGTATTTCTGGCTACACCTTC	CAWGQGISGYTF
.	TRBV2	.	TRBJ2-5	15	TGTGCCAGCAGTGTTCTGACAGGGAGGCAAGAGACCCAGTACTTC	CASSVLTGRQETQYF
.	TRBV21-1	.	TRBJ2-7	14	TGTGCCAGCAGCAAACCGACTAATGCCTACGAGCAGTACTTC	CASSKPTNAYEQYF
.	TRBV6-5	.	TRBJ1-6	14	TGTGCCAGCCTACCCGCAAGTGATAATTCACCCCTCCACTTT	CASLPASDNSPLHF
.	TRBV27	.	TRBJ1-5	14	TGTGCCAGCAGTTTATACAGGGTGGATCAGCCCCAGCATTTT	CASSLYRVDQPQHF
TRBD1	TRBV27	.	TRBJ1-2	13	TGTGCCAGCAGTCCGGGACAGGGGTATGGCTACACCTTC	CASSPGQGYGYTF
TRBD2	TRBV25-1	once	TRBJ2-2	17	TGTGCCAGCAGTGAATTCTGGCTAGCGGATGGCCCCGGGGAGCTGTTTTTT	CASSEFWLADGPGELFF
.	TRBV7-9	once	TRBJ2-1	17	TGTGCCAGCAGTCTAATCGGGGGATGGGTTAGTTACAATGAGCAGTTCTTC	CASSLIGGWVSYNEQFF
TRBD2	TRBV27	few	TRBJ2-3	15	TGTGCCAGCAGTTTGAGGGGACTAATGAGAGATACGCAGTATTTT	CASSLRGLMRDTQYF
.	TRBV7-9	once	TRBJ2-1	18	TGTGCCAGCGCAATAGACAGGGTTCGGGCTAGCGAGAACAATGAGCAGTTCTTC	CASAIDRVRASENNEQFF
.	TRBV6-5	.	TRBJ1-1	13	TGTGCCAGCAGTTATTTTCGGGACACTGAAGCTTTCTTT	CASSYFRDTEAFF
TRBD1	TRBV5-5	.	TRBJ1-3	16	TGTGCCAGCAGCTCGGGACAGCTATACTCTGGAAACACCATATATTTT	CASSSGQLYSGNTIYF
.	TRBV19	.	TRBJ1-5	15	TGTGCCAGTAGTATTGGAGACTTAAGCAATCAGCCCCAGCATTTT	CASSIGDLSNQPQHF
TRBD1	TRBV12-3/TRBV12-4	.	TRBJ1-1	13	TGTGCCAGCAGTATCCACCAGGGGGCTGAAGCTTTCTTT	CASSIHQGAEAFF
.	TRBV21-1	.	TRBJ2-1	16	TGTGCCAGCAGCGAGGGACTAGCGGTCTCCTACAATGAGCAGTTCTTC	CASSEGLAVSYNEQFF
.	TRBV6-5	.	TRBJ2-7	16	TGTGCCAGCAGTTACTCGGGGCGGGACCCGAACTACGAGCAGTACTTC	CASSYSGRDPNYEQYF
TRBD2	TRBV27	once	TRBJ2-1	14	TGTGCCAGCAGTCTGGGACTAGCGGGCGATGAGCAGTTCTTC	CASSLGLAGDEQFF
.	TRBV3-1/TRBV3-2	.	TRBJ1-1	15	TGTGCCAGCAGCCAAGAGCGCAGGTTACAACCTGAAGCTTTCTTT	CASSQERRLQPEAFF
TRBD1	TRBV27	.	TRBJ2-7	16	TGTGCCAGCAGTTCCGTTTTGGGACAGGCCTCCTACGAGCAGTACTTC	CASSSVLGQASYEQYF
TRBD1	TRBV9	.	TRBJ2-1	14	TGTGCCAGCAACCTAAGGGGGCGGGACAATGAGCAGTTCTTC	CASNLRGRDNEQFF
.	TRBV30	few	TRBJ1-2	16	TGTGCCTGGAAAAATCGAGGGACACTAGCTAACTATGGCTACACCTTC	CAWKNRGTLANYGYTF
TRBD1	TRBV7-2	few	TRBJ1-2	17	TGTGCCAGCAGCGAAACCGGGACAGGGTCTAGGGTTTATGGCTACACCTTC	CASSETGTGSRVYGYTF
TRBD1	TRBV24-1	.	TRBJ1-5	17	TGTGCCACCAGTGACGGGACAGGGCCGGTCGGCAATCAGCCCCAGCATTTT	CATSDGTGPVGNQPQHF
.	TRBV27	once	TRBJ1-2	11	TGTGCCAGCAGTTCCCGGGATGGCTACACCTTC	CASSSRDGYTF
TRBD2	TRBV18	.	TRBJ2-3	17	TGTGCCAGCTCACCCAAAGCCACTAGCGGGAGGACAGATACGCAGTATTTT	CASSPKATSGRTDTQYF
.	TRBV2	.	TRBJ2-3	12	TGTGCCAGAGGGAGTACCACAGATACGCAGTATTTT	CARGSTTDTQYF
TRBD2	TRBV6-1	.	TRBJ2-7	16	TGTGCCAGCAGTGAAGCCCGACTAGCGGGAGTTGACGAGCAGTACTTC	CASSEARLAGVDEQYF
.	TRBV28	.	TRBJ2-7	14	TGTGCCAGCATCTTAGGTTGGGGGGGCCACGAGCAGTACTTC	CASILGWGGHEQYF
TRBD2	TRBV7-7	.	TRBJ2-5	15	TGTGCTAGCAGCTTAGGTTCTAGCGGCGGAGAGACCCAGTACTTC	CASSLGSSGGETQYF
.	TRBV7-3	.	TRBJ2-5	13	TGTGCCAGCAGCTGGGGCCAGCAAGAGACCCAGTACTTC	CASSWGQQETQYF
.	TRBV5-8	.	TRBJ2-1	15	TGTGCCAGCAGCTTGGCGATCACCAGGGGCGATGAGCAGTTCTTC	CASSLAITRGDEQFF
.	TRBV11-3	once	TRBJ1-1	13	TGTGCCAGCAGCTTAGTCGGGGACACTGAAGCTTTCTTT	CASSLVGDTEAFF
TRBD1	TRBV19	.	TRBJ1-2	14	TGTGCCAGTAGATCCGGTGGGACAGGGTACGGCTACACCTTC	CASRSGGTGYGYTF
.	TRBV28	.	TRBJ1-1	16	TGTGCCAGCAGTCCCACTCTGGGTCAGGGAATGACTGAAGCTTTCTTT	CASSPTLGQGMTEAFF
TRBD1	TRBV28	.	TRBJ1-5	15	TGTGCCAGCAGTTTCTTAGAGGGGGCGGCTCAGCCCCAGCATTTT	CASSFLEGAAQPQHF
.	TRBV6-2/TRBV6-3	.	TRBJ1-1	16	TGTGCCAGCAGTCCGAACAGGAACCCCCGGAACACTGAAGCTTTCTTT	CASSPNRNPRNTEAFF
.	TRBV6-2/TRBV6-3	.	TRBJ2-5	15	TGTGCCAGCAGTTCAGGTCTAGCGACCTCAGAGACCCAGTACTTC	CASSSGLATSETQYF
TRBD1	TRBV5-1	.	TRBJ2-7	14	TGCGCCAGCAGTACCGGACAGGGTTCCTTCGAGCAGTACTTC	CASSTGQGSFEQYF
TRBD1	TRBV9	.	TRBJ1-4	16	TGTGCCAGCAGCCCTCTCTCCGGGACAGGAGGGGAAAAACTGTTTTTT	CASSPLSGTGGEKLFF
.	TRBV28	.	TRBJ2-7	14	TGTGCCAGCAGTTCTTACAGGGTCTCCTACGAGCAGTACTTC	CASSSYRVSYEQYF
TRBD2	TRBV7-9	.	TRBJ2-7	14	TGTGCCAGCAGCCCAACGGGACTAGGCTACGAGCAGTACTTC	CASSPTGLGYEQYF
.	TRBV7-2	.	TRBJ2-3	16	TGTGCCAGCAGCTTACAGCGGGTCCCACGCACAGATACGCAGTATTTT	CASSLQRVPRTDTQYF
.	TRBV3-1/TRBV3-2	.	TRBJ2-1	15	TGTGCCAGCAGCCAAGATTTCCGCGGAGGGGATGAGCAGTTCTTC	CASSQDFRGGDEQFF
.	TRBV6-5	.	TRBJ2-1	15	TGTGCCAGCAGTTTAGGGGCGACAACTTACAATGAGCAGTTCTTC	CASSLGATTYNEQFF
.	TRBV7-3	.	TRBJ2-5	14	TGTGCCAGCAGCTTAGACGCAGGGAGGGAGACCCAGTACTTC	CASSLDAGRETQYF
TRBD2	TRBV5-5	.	TRBJ2-3	15	TGTGCCAGCAGCTTGGGCCCCGGGGGGGGTCCTCCGCAGTATTTT	CASSLGPGGGPPQYF
TRBD1	TRBV27	.	TRBJ1-2	14	TGTGCCAGCAGTTTGGGGCAGGGGGCGCCCGGCTACACCTTC	CASSLGQGAPGYTF
TRBD1	TRBV2	few	TRBJ2-5	18	TGTGCCAGCAGTGACGGGACAGGGGTCAACTTTAGGGGAGAGACCCAGTACTTC	CASSDGTGVNFRGETQYF